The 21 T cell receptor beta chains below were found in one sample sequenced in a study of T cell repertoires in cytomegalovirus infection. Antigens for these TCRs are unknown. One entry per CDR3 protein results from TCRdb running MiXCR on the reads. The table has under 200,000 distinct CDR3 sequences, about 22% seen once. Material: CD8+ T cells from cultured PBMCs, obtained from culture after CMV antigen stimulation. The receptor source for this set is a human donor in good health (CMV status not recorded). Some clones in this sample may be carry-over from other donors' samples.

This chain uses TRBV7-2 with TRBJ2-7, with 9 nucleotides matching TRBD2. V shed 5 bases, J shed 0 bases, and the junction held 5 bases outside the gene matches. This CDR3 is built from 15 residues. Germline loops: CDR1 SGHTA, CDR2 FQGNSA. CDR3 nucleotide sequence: TGTGCCAGCAGCGCTCTAGCGGGGAGCTCCTACGAGCAGTACTTC. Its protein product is CASSALAGSSYEQYF.

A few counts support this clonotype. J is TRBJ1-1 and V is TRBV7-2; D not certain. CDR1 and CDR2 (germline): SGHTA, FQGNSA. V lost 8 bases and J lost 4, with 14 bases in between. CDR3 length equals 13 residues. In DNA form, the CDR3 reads TGTGCCAGCGGAGTGGTGACGGGCACTGAAGCTTTCTTT. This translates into CASGVVTGTEAFF.

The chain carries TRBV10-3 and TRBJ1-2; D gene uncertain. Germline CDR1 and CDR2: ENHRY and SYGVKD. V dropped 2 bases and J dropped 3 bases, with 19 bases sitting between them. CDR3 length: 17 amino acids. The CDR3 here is CAISEPAPTVSHYGYTF. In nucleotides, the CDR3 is TGTGCCATCAGTGAGCCGGCGCCAACAGTCTCTCACTATGGCTACACCTTC.

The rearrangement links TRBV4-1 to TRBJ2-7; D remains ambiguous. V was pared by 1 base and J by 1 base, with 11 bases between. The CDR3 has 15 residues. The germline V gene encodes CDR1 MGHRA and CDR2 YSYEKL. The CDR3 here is CASSQGHTGSYEQYF. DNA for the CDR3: TGCGCCAGCAGCCAAGGCCACACGGGTTCCTACGAGCAGTACTTC.

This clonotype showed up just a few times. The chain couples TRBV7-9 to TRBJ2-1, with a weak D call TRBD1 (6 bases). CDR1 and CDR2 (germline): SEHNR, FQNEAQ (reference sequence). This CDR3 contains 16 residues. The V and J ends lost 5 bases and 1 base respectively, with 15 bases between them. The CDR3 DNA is TGTGCCAGCAGCCCTAGGGACATATTTTCCTACAATGAGCAGTTCTTC. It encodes CASSPRDIFSYNEQFF.

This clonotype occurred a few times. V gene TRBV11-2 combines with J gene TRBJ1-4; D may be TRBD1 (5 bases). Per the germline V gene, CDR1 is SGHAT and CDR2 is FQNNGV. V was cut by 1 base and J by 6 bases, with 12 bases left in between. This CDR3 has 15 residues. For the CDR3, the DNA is TGTGCCAGCAGCTTAGCAGGCGGCAGGGATGAAAAACTGTTTTTT. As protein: CASSLAGGRDEKLFF.

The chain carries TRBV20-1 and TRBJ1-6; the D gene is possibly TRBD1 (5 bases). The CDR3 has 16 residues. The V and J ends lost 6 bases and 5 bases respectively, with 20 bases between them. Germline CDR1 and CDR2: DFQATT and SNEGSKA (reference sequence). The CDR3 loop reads CSAPHSPDRNNSPLHF. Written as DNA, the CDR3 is TGCAGTGCCCCTCACTCGCCTGACAGAAATAATTCACCCCTCCACTTT.

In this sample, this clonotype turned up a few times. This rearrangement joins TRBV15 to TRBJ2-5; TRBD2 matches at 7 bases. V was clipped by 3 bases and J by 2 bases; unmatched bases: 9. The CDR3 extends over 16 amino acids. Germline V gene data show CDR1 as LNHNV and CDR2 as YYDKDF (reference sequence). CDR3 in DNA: TGTGCCACCAGCAGTACGGGGGGAGGCCCTCAAGAGACCCAGTACTTC. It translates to CATSSTGGGPQETQYF.

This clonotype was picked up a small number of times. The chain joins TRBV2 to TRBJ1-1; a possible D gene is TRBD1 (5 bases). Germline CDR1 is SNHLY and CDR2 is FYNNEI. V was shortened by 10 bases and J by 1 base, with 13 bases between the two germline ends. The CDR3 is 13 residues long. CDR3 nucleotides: TGTGCCACCACTGGGACGGCGAACACTGAAGCTTTCTTT. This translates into CATTGTANTEAFF.

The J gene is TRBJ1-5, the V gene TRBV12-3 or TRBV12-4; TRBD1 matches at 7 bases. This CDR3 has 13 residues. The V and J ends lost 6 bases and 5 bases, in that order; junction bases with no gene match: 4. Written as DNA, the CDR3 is TGTGCCAGCAGATTAACAGGGGATCAGCCCCAGCATTTT. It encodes CASRLTGDQPQHF.

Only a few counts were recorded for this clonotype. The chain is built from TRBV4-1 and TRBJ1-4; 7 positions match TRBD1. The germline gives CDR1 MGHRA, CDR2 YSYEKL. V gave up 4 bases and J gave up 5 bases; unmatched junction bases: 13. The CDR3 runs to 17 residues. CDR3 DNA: TGCGCCAGCAGCCCCAACCCGACAGGGACACCGAATGAAAAACTGTTTTTT. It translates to CASSPNPTGTPNEKLFF.

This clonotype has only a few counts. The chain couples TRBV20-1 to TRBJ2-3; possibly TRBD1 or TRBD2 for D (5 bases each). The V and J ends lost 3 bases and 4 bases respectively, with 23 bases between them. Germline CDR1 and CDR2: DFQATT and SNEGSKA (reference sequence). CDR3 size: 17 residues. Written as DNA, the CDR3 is TGCAGTGCTAGTTTGTACTCCCCCGGGACCGACGCAGATACGCAGTATTTT. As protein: CSASLYSPGTDADTQYF.

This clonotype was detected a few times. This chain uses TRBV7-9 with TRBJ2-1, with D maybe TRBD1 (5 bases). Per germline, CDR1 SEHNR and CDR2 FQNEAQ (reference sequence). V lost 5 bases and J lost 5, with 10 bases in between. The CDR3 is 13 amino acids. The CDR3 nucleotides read TGTGCCAGCAGCCTGGAAGGGGACAATGAGCAGTTCTTC. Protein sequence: CASSLEGDNEQFF.

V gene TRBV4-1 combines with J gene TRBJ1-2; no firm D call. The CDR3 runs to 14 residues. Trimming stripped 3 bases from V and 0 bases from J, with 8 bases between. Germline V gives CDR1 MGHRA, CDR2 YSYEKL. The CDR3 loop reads CASSQETANYGYTF. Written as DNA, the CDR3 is TGCGCCAGCAGCCAGGAGACTGCTAACTATGGCTACACCTTC.

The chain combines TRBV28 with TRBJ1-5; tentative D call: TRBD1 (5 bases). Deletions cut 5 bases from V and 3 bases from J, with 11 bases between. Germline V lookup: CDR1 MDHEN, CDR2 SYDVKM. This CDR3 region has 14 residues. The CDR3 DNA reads TGTGCCAGCAGTGGCGGGGGGGACAATCAGCCCCAGCATTTT. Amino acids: CASSGGGDNQPQHF.

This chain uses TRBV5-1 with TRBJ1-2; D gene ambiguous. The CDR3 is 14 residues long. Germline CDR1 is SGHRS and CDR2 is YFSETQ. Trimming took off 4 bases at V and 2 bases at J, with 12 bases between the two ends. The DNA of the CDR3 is TGCGCCAGCAGCAAGGAGACGTTCAACTATGGCTACACCTTC. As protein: CASSKETFNYGYTF.

CDR3 bases: TGTGCCAGCAGTCCCCCGGAGGGACCCTACGAGCAGTACTTC. It codes for CASSPPEGPYEQYF. This chain links TRBV27 with TRBJ2-7; maybe TRBD2 (6 bases). This CDR3 region has 14 residues. Germline CDR1 is MNHEY and CDR2 is SMNVEV (reference sequence). Deletions cut 5 bases from V and 2 bases from J, with 13 bases between.

CDR3 DNA sequence: TGTGCCAGCAGCCGCACCCCCACGGACAGGGAAGCTTTCTTT. Residues: CASSRTPTDREAFF. J is TRBJ1-1 and V is TRBV7-3, with TRBD1 matching over 7 bases. This CDR3 region has 14 residues. With 5 bases clipped from V and 8 bases from J, the junction kept 11 bases outside the gene matches. Germline V gene lookup returns CDR1 SGHTA and CDR2 FQGTGA.

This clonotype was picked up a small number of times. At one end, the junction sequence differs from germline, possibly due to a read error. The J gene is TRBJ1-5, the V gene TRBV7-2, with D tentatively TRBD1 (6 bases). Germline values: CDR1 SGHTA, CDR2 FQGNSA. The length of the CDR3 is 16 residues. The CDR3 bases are TGTGCCAGCAGCTTAGACAGGGCTTATAGCAATCAGCCCCAGCGTTTT. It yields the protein CASSLDRAYSNQPQRF.

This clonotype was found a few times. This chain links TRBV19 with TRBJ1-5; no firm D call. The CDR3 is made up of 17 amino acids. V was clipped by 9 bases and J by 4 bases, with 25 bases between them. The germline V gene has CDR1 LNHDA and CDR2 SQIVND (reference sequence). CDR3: CASSLLPRPVTNQPQHF. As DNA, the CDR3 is TGTGCCAGCTCCCTACTCCCCAGACCTGTTACTAATCAGCCCCAGCATTTT.

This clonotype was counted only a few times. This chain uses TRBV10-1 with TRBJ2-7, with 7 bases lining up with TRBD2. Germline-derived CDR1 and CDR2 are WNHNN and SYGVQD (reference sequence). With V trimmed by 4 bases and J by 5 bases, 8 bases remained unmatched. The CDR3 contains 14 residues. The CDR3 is CASSARWGGNEQYF. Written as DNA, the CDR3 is TGCGCCAGCAGTGCCCGATGGGGGGGAAACGAGCAGTACTTC.